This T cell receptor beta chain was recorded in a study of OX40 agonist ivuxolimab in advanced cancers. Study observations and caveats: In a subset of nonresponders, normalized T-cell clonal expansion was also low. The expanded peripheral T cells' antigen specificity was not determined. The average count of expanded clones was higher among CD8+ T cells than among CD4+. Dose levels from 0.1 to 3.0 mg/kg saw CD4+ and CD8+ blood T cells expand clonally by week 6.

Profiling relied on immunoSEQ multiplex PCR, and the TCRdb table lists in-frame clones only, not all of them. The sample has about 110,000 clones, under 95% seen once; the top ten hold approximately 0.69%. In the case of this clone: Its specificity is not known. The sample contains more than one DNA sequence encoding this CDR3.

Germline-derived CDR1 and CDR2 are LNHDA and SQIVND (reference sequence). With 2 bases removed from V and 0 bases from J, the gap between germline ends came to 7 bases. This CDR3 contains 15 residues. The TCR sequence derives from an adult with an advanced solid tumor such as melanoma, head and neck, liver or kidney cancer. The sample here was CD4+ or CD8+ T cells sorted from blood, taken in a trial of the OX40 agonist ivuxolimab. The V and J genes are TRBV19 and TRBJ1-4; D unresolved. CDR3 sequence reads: CASSISIATNEKLFF. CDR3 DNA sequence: TGTGCCAGTAGTATATCGATTGCAACTAATGAAAAACTGTTTTTT.